These 19 T cell receptor beta chains were all obtained from the same sample, sequenced in a study of naive and memory T cell subsets. Both TRBC1 and TRBC2 were covered by a beta constant-region primer of two equimolar oligonucleotides. From the UMI-ligation and nested PCR reads, TCRdb called clonotypes with MiXCR, one entry per CDR3 protein. Among under 150,000 distinct CDR3 sequences listed, more than 15% were seen once. Sequenced: naive CD4+ T cells from blood. The receptors derive from a human donor in good health.

The chain is built from TRBV6-1 and TRBJ2-7; D gene unclear. The CDR3 sequence is 13 residues long. V gave up 11 bases and J gave up 2 bases, with 16 bases separating them. Germline V gene sequence: CDR1 MNHNS, CDR2 SASEGT. CDR3 coding DNA: TGTGCCCTGATAGGTCCTAATACCTACGAGCAGTACTTC. Its translation: CALIGPNTYEQYF.

This clonotype was counted between two and nine times. The chain's CDR3 is CSAAKSGTANTEAFF. CDR3 bases: TGCAGTGCAGCAAAATCCGGGACGGCGAACACTGAAGCTTTCTTT. The chain carries TRBV20-1 and TRBJ1-1, with D perhaps matching TRBD1 (5 bases). CDR3 size: 15 residues. Germline CDR1 reads DFQATT; CDR2 reads SNEGSKA (reference sequence). V was trimmed by 6 bases and J by 1 base, leaving 18 bases between them.

This clonotype was observed a handful of times. This rearrangement joins TRBV9 to TRBJ2-3; 10 bases agree with TRBD2. CDR1 and CDR2 (germline): SGDLS, YYNGEE. This CDR3 spans 16 amino acids. V gave up 7 bases and J gave up 1 base; unmatched junction bases: 9. The CDR3 here is CASGEAGTSGTDTQYF. The CDR3, as DNA: TGTGCCAGCGGAGAAGCAGGGACTAGCGGCACAGATACGCAGTATTTT. Complete variable domain (other parts from reference TRBV9 and TRBJ2-3): DSGVTQTPKHLITATGQRVTLRCSPRSGDLSVYWYQQSLDQGLQFLIQYYNGEERAKGNILERFSAQQFPDLHSELNLSSLELGDSALYFCASGEAGTSGTDTQYFGPGTRLTVL.

This clonotype was observed a few times. This sequence joins TRBV6-5 and TRBJ2-1, with D possibly matching TRBD2 (5 bases). Trimming shortened V by 2 bases and J by 0 bases, and 8 bases separated the two germline ends. Germline CDR1 and CDR2: MNHEY and SVGAGI. The CDR3 has 15 residues. CDR3 amino acids: CASSYTSGSYNEQFF. DNA of the CDR3: TGTGCCAGCAGTTACACAAGCGGCTCCTACAATGAGCAGTTCTTC.

In its sample, this clonotype was seen a few times. The J gene is TRBJ2-1, the V gene TRBV10-3; 10 bases match TRBD2. This CDR3 region has 13 residues. The germline gives CDR1 ENHRY, CDR2 SYGVKD. V lost 10 bases, J lost 4 bases, and 4 bases stayed unmatched. The CDR3 coding sequence is TGTGCCACCGGACTAGCGGAGTACAATGAGCAGTTCTTC. It codes for CATGLAEYNEQFF.

In its sample, this clonotype was seen a few times. This chain joins TRBV25-1 and TRBJ2-2; no firm D call. Trimming left V 0 bases short and J 0 bases short, with 8 bases between. The CDR3 is made up of 16 amino acids. The germline gives CDR1 MGHDK, CDR2 SYGVNS. The CDR3 nucleotides are TGTGCCAGCAGTGAATATCACGGAACGAACACCGGGGAGCTGTTTTTT. The encoded protein is CASSEYHGTNTGELFF.

The chain employs TRBV6-2 or TRBV6-3 and TRBJ2-1; 7 bases align to TRBD1. With 6 bases clipped from V and 7 bases from J, the junction kept 3 bases outside the gene matches. Germline V gene sequence: CDR1 MNHEY, CDR2 SVGEGT. The CDR3 length is 12 residues. CDR3 protein: CASRWDRNEQFF. The CDR3 DNA reads as TGTGCCAGCAGATGGGACAGAAATGAGCAGTTCTTC.

V is TRBV4-1 and J is TRBJ2-1; D is uncertain. This CDR3 is built from 14 residues. Germline CDR1 MGHRA, CDR2 YSYEKL. V was cut by 2 bases and J by 9 bases, with 14 bases left in between. The CDR3 region has the DNA TGCGCCAGCAGCCAACCGGCAATCTCCTTTGAGCAGTTCTTC. Protein: CASSQPAISFEQFF.

In its sample, this clonotype was seen a few times. This rearrangement joins TRBV27 to TRBJ2-1, with a possible D match to TRBD2 (6 bases). Trimming cost V 6 bases and J 12 bases, with 21 bases left between them. CDR3 length: 14 residues. Looked up from germline, CDR1 is MNHEY and CDR2 is SMNVEV (reference sequence). CDR3 in amino acids: CASRRERRTLGQFF. As DNA, the CDR3 is TGTGCCAGCAGACGGGAGCGACGTACGCTGGGGCAGTTCTTC.

This clonotype was detected only a few times. This chain links TRBV6-1 with TRBJ2-7; the D is unclear. The CDR3 covers 10 residues. Germline CDR1 and CDR2: MNHNS and SASEGT. V was cut by 7 bases and J by 3 bases, with 4 bases left in between. The CDR3 DNA follows: TGTGCCAGCAATAGCTACGAGCAGTACTTC. Protein: CASNSYEQYF.

The chain recombines TRBV28 with TRBJ2-3, with TRBD2 identical over 9 bases. The CDR3 is made up of 18 amino acids. Germline lookup yields CDR1 MDHEN and CDR2 SYDVKM. J was trimmed by 2 bases and V by 2 bases; bases with no gene match: 11. The CDR3 sequence: CASSLPIGLAGTTDTQYF. CDR3 nucleotide sequence: TGTGCCAGCAGTTTACCTATTGGGCTAGCGGGGACCACAGATACGCAGTATTTT.

This clonotype was counted a few times. The CDR3 reads CASSVGLSSYNEQFF. In nucleotides, the CDR3 is TGTGCCAGCAGCGTAGGGTTAAGCTCCTACAATGAGCAGTTCTTC. The chain links TRBV9 to TRBJ2-1; no clear D gene. CDR1 SGDLS and CDR2 YYNGEE come from the germline V gene. The V end lost 0 bases, the J end lost 0 bases, and 7 bases lay between the germline ends. The CDR3 covers 15 residues.

The chain combines TRBV18 with TRBJ2-2, with D perhaps matching TRBD1 (6 bases). The CDR3 runs 14 residues. The V end was cut by 6 bases, the J end by 4 bases, with 12 bases between. Per germline, CDR1 KGHSH and CDR2 LQKENI. As DNA, the CDR3 is TGTGCCAGCTCGCGGACAGTATTCACCGGGGAGCTGTTTTTT. It specifies CASSRTVFTGELFF.

This clonotype occurred once. The J gene is TRBJ2-1, the V gene TRBV30; 9 nucleotides align to TRBD2. The CDR3 is 13 amino acids. Germline lookup yields CDR1 GTSNPN and CDR2 SVGIG (reference sequence). V lost 5 bases to trimming and J lost 2 bases; unmatched junction nucleotides: 1. Written as DNA, the CDR3 is TGTGCCTGGGGACTAGCGACCTACAATGAGCAGTTCTTC. Translated: CAWGLATYNEQFF.

V gene TRBV4-1 combines with J gene TRBJ2-7; 9 positions match TRBD1. CDR1 is MGHRA, CDR2 YSYEKL, per germline. The CDR3 totals 17 residues. Unmatched junction bases numbered 8, after V lost 0 bases and J lost 2 bases. CDR3 nucleotide sequence: TGCGCCAGCAGCCAAGAAAAGGAGACAGGGGGGACCTACGAGCAGTACTTC. Amino acid sequence: CASSQEKETGGTYEQYF.

The rearrangement joins TRBV5-1 to TRBJ2-7, with 11 nucleotides matching TRBD2. Germline assignment: CDR1 SGHRS and CDR2 YFSETQ. There are 16 residues in the CDR3. V lost 0 bases, J lost 7 bases, and 9 bases stayed unmatched. CDR3 residues: CASSLAPGTSGTEQYF. Here the CDR3 DNA reads TGCGCCAGCAGCTTGGCCCCCGGGACTAGCGGAACGGAGCAGTACTTC.

Only a few counts were recorded for this clonotype. A read error may account for a junction end that differs from germline. The CDR3 protein is CAISESEGEKWF. CDR3 DNA sequence: TGTGCCATCAGTGAAAGCGAGGGGGAAAAGTGGTTT. The chain links TRBV10-3 to TRBJ1-5, with D perhaps matching TRBD1 (6 bases). Germline V gives CDR1 ENHRY, CDR2 SYGVKD. This CDR3 spans 12 amino acids.

The chain is built from TRBV11-2 and TRBJ1-1; D is uncertain. V lost 0 bases, J lost 2 bases, and 4 bases lay in between. The germline gives CDR1 SGHAT, CDR2 FQNNGV. The CDR3 loop spans 13 amino acids. CDR3 loop: CASSLDFNTEAFF. In DNA form, the CDR3 reads TGTGCCAGCAGCTTAGATTTCAACACTGAAGCTTTCTTT. The whole variable domain, remainder taken from reference TRBV11-2 and TRBJ1-1, is EAGVAQSPRYKIIEKRQSVAFWCNPISGHATLYWYQQILGQGPKLLIQFQNNGVVDDSQLPKDRFSAERLKGVDSTLKIQPAKLEDSAVYLCASSLDFNTEAFFGQGTRLTVV.

This clonotype showed up many times. The CDR3 sequence is CAISDGWTRVDNEQFF. DNA for the CDR3: TGTGCCATCAGTGACGGGTGGACTAGAGTCGACAATGAGCAGTTCTTC. The genes are TRBV10-3 and TRBJ2-1; the match to TRBD2 covers 7 bases. The CDR3 totals 16 residues. Trimming cost V 3 bases and J 5 bases; bases outside gene matches: 10. CDR1 ENHRY and CDR2 SYGVKD come from the germline V gene.